The 22 T cell receptor beta chains below were found in one sample sequenced in a study of T cell changes during pregnancy in multiple sclerosis. This table comes from immunoSEQ multiplex PCR, and its TCRdb copy is limited to in-frame clones, with some not included. The sample shows around 70,000 clones, around 90% of them seen only once. The sample consisted of CD4+ T cells from peripheral blood mononuclear cells, taken after pregnancy. Receptors were obtained from a female donor with multiple sclerosis, enrolled in a pregnancy study.

The genes are TRBV6-6 and TRBJ2-7; the match to TRBD2 covers 8 bases. The CDR3 totals 15 residues. J was trimmed by 3 bases and V by 0 bases; bases with no gene match: 4. Germline CDR1 and CDR2: MNHNY and SVGAGI (reference sequence). The CDR3 DNA is TGTGCCAGCAGTTACTCGCCGGGACTAGTCTACGAGCAGTACTTC. This encodes CASSYSPGLVYEQYF.

The chain couples TRBV30 to TRBJ1-5, with a tentative D call TRBD1 (6 bases). CDR1 is GTSNPN and CDR2 is SVGIG in the germline V gene (reference sequence). This CDR3 is built from 18 residues. V was shortened by 3 bases and J by 0 bases, with 21 bases between the two germline ends. CDR3 coding DNA: TGTGCCTGGAGCGCCGCCGGGACATACCTTTTTAGCAATCAGCCCCAGCATTTT. It codes for CAWSAAGTYLFSNQPQHF.

V usage is TRBV27 and J usage is TRBJ1-2; no firm D call. Trimming took off 8 bases at V and 6 bases at J, with 19 bases between the two ends. This CDR3 is 14 amino acids long. Germline CDR1 and CDR2: MNHEY and SMNVEV (reference sequence). The CDR3 spells CASRNPGTPNGYTF. The CDR3 region has the DNA TGTGCCAGCCGAAACCCGGGAACCCCTAATGGCTACACCTTC.

The rearrangement joins TRBV6-1 to TRBJ2-3; 7 bases agree with TRBD2. Germline CDR1 MNHNS, CDR2 SASEGT. V lost 10 bases and J lost 0; bases outside the gene matches: 10. There are 15 residues in the CDR3. CDR3 in DNA: TGTGCCACCCGGGGAGGGGCCATTAGCACAGATACGCAGTATTTT. Its protein is CATRGGAISTDTQYF.

The chain employs TRBV29-1 and TRBJ2-2; maybe TRBD1 (5 bases). The V gene lost 4 bases and the J gene lost 4 bases, with 10 bases spanning the gap. Per the germline V gene, CDR1 is SQVTM and CDR2 is ANQGSEA. This CDR3 comprises 13 residues. The CDR3 DNA follows: TGCAGCGTTGGGGGCACTCTCACCGGGGAGCTGTTTTTT. It codes for CSVGGTLTGELFF.

V is TRBV30 and J is TRBJ2-7, with TRBD2 matching 7 bases. Per the germline V gene, CDR1 is GTSNPN and CDR2 is SVGIG (reference sequence). Trimming at V came to 4 bases and at J to 2 bases, leaving 14 bases not matched to a gene. The CDR3 runs to 16 residues. CDR3 in amino acids: CAWTPSDGGTTYEQYF. The CDR3 region has the DNA TGTGCCTGGACCCCCAGCGACGGGGGGACGACCTACGAGCAGTACTTC.

CDR3 nucleotide sequence: TGTGCCAGCAGTGGCTCTGAGTGGGGCCAAAATGAGCAGTTCTTC. It specifies CASSGSEWGQNEQFF. This sequence joins TRBV6-1 and TRBJ2-1; D is possibly TRBD1 (5 bases). Germline CDR1 is MNHNS and CDR2 is SASEGT. The CDR3 runs to 15 residues. Trimming took off 4 bases at V and 7 bases at J, with 17 bases between the two ends.

V usage is TRBV27 and J usage is TRBJ2-2, with 9 bases that match TRBD2. This CDR3 is 14 amino acids long. The V gene's germline CDR1 is MNHEY and CDR2 SMNVEV (reference sequence). V trimming: 5 bases; J trimming: 7 bases; junction bases outside the gene matches: 5. DNA for the CDR3: TGTGCCAGCAGTCCCGGACTAGCGAACGGGGAGCTGTTTTTT. Amino acids: CASSPGLANGELFF.

V and J are TRBV14 and TRBJ2-3; possible D gene TRBD1, 5 bases. V lost 8 bases and J lost 10, with 10 bases in between. The germline CDR1 and CDR2 sequences are SGHDN and FVKESK. The CDR3 contains 10 residues. The CDR3 spells CASAWGSQYF. The CDR3 DNA reads as TGTGCCAGCGCTTGGGGCTCGCAGTATTTT. The complete variable domain, with remaining parts taken from reference TRBV14 and TRBJ2-3, reads EAGVTQFPSHSVIEKGQTVTLRCDPISGHDNLYWYRRVMGKEIKFLLHFVKESKQDESGMPNNRFLAERTGGTYSTLKVQPAELEDSGVYFCASAWGSQYFGPGTRLTVL.

The chain couples TRBV6-5 to TRBJ1-4; 10 bases line up with TRBD1. Germline V gene data show CDR1 as MNHEY and CDR2 as SVGAGI. This CDR3 has 16 residues. J gave up 1 base and V 4 bases, and 3 bases lay outside the gene matches. CDR3 loop: CASSFRDRGTNEKLFF. The CDR3 region has the DNA TGTGCCAGCAGTTTCCGGGACAGGGGAACTAATGAAAAACTGTTTTTT.

In its sample, this clone was seen once. The chain carries TRBV10-1 and TRBJ2-1, with D tentatively TRBD2 (5 bases). V lost 8 bases, J lost 10 bases, and 27 bases lay in between. Germline lookup yields CDR1 WNHNN and CDR2 SYGVQD (reference sequence). This CDR3 has 16 residues. CDR3 DNA: TGCGCCAGCGCGGGTGGTGGGCTCGGTGGGGTGGGGGAGCAGTTCTTC. Protein product: CASAGGGLGGVGEQFF.

The chain combines TRBV5-1 with TRBJ2-5, with D tentatively TRBD1 (5 bases). The germline V and J ends were trimmed by 0 bases and 5 bases, with 17 bases remaining between them. Germline-derived CDR1 and CDR2 are SGHRS and YFSETQ. The CDR3 runs 16 residues. CDR3 bases: TGCGCCAGCAGCTTGGTCGGTTCAGGGTTGGGGGAGACCCAGTACTTC. This gives the protein CASSLVGSGLGETQYF. The full variable domain, completed using reference TRBV5-1 and TRBJ2-5, is KAGVTQTPRYLIKTRGQQVTLSCSPISGHRSVSWYQQTPGQGLQFLFEYFSETQRNKGNFPGRFSGRQFSNSRSEMNVSTLELGDSALYLCASSLVGSGLGETQYFGPGTRLLVL.

The chain couples TRBV7-3 to TRBJ2-1; weak D call: TRBD2 (5 bases). This CDR3 has 16 residues. Germline-derived CDR1 and CDR2 are SGHTA and FQGTGA. The V end was cut by 0 bases, the J end by 5 bases, with 14 bases between. The CDR3 sequence: CASSLTGSLGNNEQFF. In DNA, the CDR3 is TGTGCCAGCAGCTTAACGGGGAGCTTGGGGAACAATGAGCAGTTCTTC. The full variable domain, with the rest looked up from reference TRBV7-3 and TRBJ2-1, is GAGVSQTPSNKVTEKGKYVELRCDPISGHTALYWYRQSLGQGPEFLIYFQGTGAADDSGLPNDRFFAVRPEGSVSTLKIQRTERGDSAVYLCASSLTGSLGNNEQFFGPGTRLTVL.

This clone was picked up a small number of times. This chain links TRBV6-1 with TRBJ1-6, with no clear D. CDR1 and CDR2 from the germline V gene are MNHNS and SASEGT. V shed 0 bases and J shed 10 bases, with 7 bases lying between them. This CDR3 has 13 amino acids. In nucleotides, the CDR3 is TGTGCCAGCAGTGAAGCGCTGCGCTCACCCCTCCACTTT. Its translation: CASSEALRSPLHF.

This chain uses TRBV28 with TRBJ2-7; possibly TRBD2 for D (6 bases). V was trimmed by 2 bases and J by 5 bases, leaving 19 bases between them. Germline assignment: CDR1 MDHEN and CDR2 SYDVKM. The CDR3 covers 16 residues. This CDR3 is CASSLAGGGRSDEQYF. The CDR3, as DNA: TGTGCCAGCAGTTTAGCTGGGGGAGGACGTTCCGACGAGCAGTACTTC. Supplemented by reference TRBV28 and TRBJ2-7, the full variable domain reads DVKVTQSSRYLVKRTGEKVFLECVQDMDHENMFWYRQDPGLGLRLIYFSYDVKMKEKGDIPEGYSVSREKKERFSLILESASTNQTSMYLCASSLAGGGRSDEQYFGPGTRLTVT.

The genes are TRBV30 and TRBJ1-2, with a weak D call TRBD1 (5 bases). The germline V gene encodes CDR1 GTSNPN and CDR2 SVGIG (reference sequence). Trimming left V 3 bases short and J 12 bases short, with 20 bases between. This CDR3 region has 13 residues. DNA for the CDR3: TGTGCCTGGAGATCAGAAGAACGCCCGGGGGACACCTTC. Its translation: CAWRSEERPGDTF. Filled out from reference TRBV30 and TRBJ1-2, the complete variable domain reads SQTIHQWPATLVQPVGSPLSLECTVEGTSNPNLYWYRQAAGRGLQLLFYSVGIGQISSEVPQNLSASRPQDRQFILSSKKLLLSDSGFYLCAWRSEERPGDTFGSGTRLTVV.

This clone turned up a few times. The chain joins TRBV29-1 to TRBJ1-1; no clear D. Germline CDR1 is SQVTM and CDR2 is ANQGSEA. This CDR3 has 11 amino acids. Deletions cut 5 bases from V and 4 bases from J, with 8 bases between. The chain's CDR3 is CSVISSTEAFF. In DNA, the CDR3 is TGCAGCGTTATTAGCTCCACTGAAGCTTTCTTT.

The chain recombines TRBV11-2 with TRBJ2-1, with 9 bases fitting TRBD1. V dropped 3 bases and J dropped 8; count of bases not matched to a gene: 20. CDR1 and CDR2 from the germline V gene are SGHAT and FQNNGV. The CDR3 is 19 amino acids. This CDR3 is CASSLVTGGLLGIADEQFF. In DNA form, the CDR3 reads TGTGCCAGCAGCTTGGTAACAGGGGGCCTTCTCGGTATCGCTGATGAGCAGTTCTTC. Looking up the rest from reference TRBV11-2 and TRBJ2-1 gives the full variable domain: EAGVAQSPRYKIIEKRQSVAFWCNPISGHATLYWYQQILGQGPKLLIQFQNNGVVDDSQLPKDRFSAERLKGVDSTLKIQPAKLEDSAVYLCASSLVTGGLLGIADEQFFGPGTRLTVL.

The chain uses TRBV19 and TRBJ2-1, with 11 bases identical to TRBD2. This CDR3 is built from 16 residues. Germline V gene data show CDR1 as LNHDA and CDR2 as SQIVND (reference sequence). V lost 3 bases and J lost 5; bases outside the gene matches: 6. CDR3 sequence reads: CASSIRLAGGNNEQFF. CDR3 nucleotide sequence: TGTGCCAGTAGTATCCGCCTAGCGGGAGGTAACAATGAGCAGTTCTTC.

The rearrangement uses TRBV7-9 and TRBJ2-3; TRBD2 aligns across 8 bases. Trimming cost V 1 base and J 2 bases; bases outside gene matches: 5. The CDR3 extends over 16 amino acids. Germline-derived CDR1 and CDR2 are SEHNR and FQNEAQ (reference sequence). CDR3 nucleotides: TGTGCCAGCAGCTTAGTCGGGCGGGGGGCCACAGATACGCAGTATTTT. It encodes CASSLVGRGATDTQYF.

In this sample, this clone turned up once. The chain employs TRBV30 and TRBJ2-5; TRBD2 matches at 12 bases. With 1 base clipped from V and 1 base from J, the junction kept 7 bases outside the gene matches. The CDR3 runs to 17 residues. Germline-derived CDR1 and CDR2 are GTSNPN and SVGIG (reference sequence). The CDR3 loop is CAWSASGLAGLQETQYF. DNA of the CDR3: TGTGCCTGGAGTGCATCCGGACTAGCGGGGCTCCAAGAGACCCAGTACTTC.

The CDR3 DNA sequence: TGTGCCTGGAGTGTTTTATCGGGAAGCACAGATACGCAGTATTTT. Translating gives CAWSVLSGSTDTQYF. V gene TRBV30 combines with J gene TRBJ2-3; a weak D match, TRBD2 (5 bases). Germline CDR1 GTSNPN, CDR2 SVGIG (reference sequence). CDR3 length: 15 amino acids. V lost 0 bases and J 0 bases, leaving 10 bases between the germline ends.